This T cell receptor beta chain appears in the sequencing data of a study of blood T cell repertoires in COVID-19. Study-wide background: PBMCs, B-cell-depleted T cells, or T cells provided the cDNA or gDNA that made up the material.

Clones were sequenced by immunoSEQ multiplex PCR, and TCRdb holds only the in-frame ones, with some missing. The sample lists under 350,000 clones, just over 85% occurring once. Across under 25 US areas, participants ranged in age from about 18 to 90 years. The CDR3 runs 15 residues. Trimming took off 10 bases at V and 3 bases at J, with 18 bases between the two ends. The V gene's germline CDR1 is LNHDA and CDR2 SQIVND (reference sequence). The genes are TRBV19 and TRBJ2-2; possible D gene TRBD1, 5 bases. The clonotype comes from a woman in her 40s with acute COVID-19. The sequencing sample was made of PBMCs or T cells enriched from blood (not recorded which). This chain's CDR3 is CATYLQGRDTGELFF. CDR3 bases: TGTGCCACCTACCTTCAGGGTCGGGACACCGGGGAGCTGTTTTTT.